This T cell receptor beta chain was identified during a study of cytomegalovirus exposure and HLA in healthy donors. Study-wide results and caveats: By HLA locus, TCR association rates varied in a later analysis, with DRB1 showing the most and HLA-C the fewest.

This PCR relied on a set of 60 Vbeta primers and 13 Jbeta primers. The data were produced by immunoSEQ multiplex PCR, yet TCRdb's version contains in-frame clones alone and is incomplete. The profile shows about 170,000 clones, around 83% of them singletons. With regard to this clone: Its antigen is unidentified.

Trimming cost V 4 bases and J 5 bases, with 14 bases left between them. The germline gives CDR1 SNHLY, CDR2 FYNNEI. This CDR3 comprises 14 residues. This sequence originates from a man in his thirties or forties in good health and CMV-seropositive. The sample comprised PBMCs. V is TRBV2 and J is TRBJ2-5; unclear D gene. CDR3 sequence: CASSGHYSLETQYF. The CDR3 DNA follows: TGTGCCAGCAGTGGTCATTACAGTTTGGAGACCCAGTACTTC.